Included here is one T cell receptor beta chain sequence, with context. Distinct nucleotide sequences in the sample also encode this CDR3. These data are taken from a study of blood T cell repertoires in COVID-19. Libraries were prepared by immunoSEQ multiplex PCR; TCRdb keeps only in-frame clonotypes and omits some of them. This table has more than 200,000 clones, 80% to 90% appearing once. The CDR3 is made up of 11 amino acids. The J segment lost 11 bases and the V segment lost 3 bases, leaving 3 bases of the junction unmatched. Per the germline V gene, CDR1 is MDHEN and CDR2 is SYDVKM. Categorization into cohorts depended on clinical history that participants reported.

The chain carries TRBV28 and TRBJ1-1; TRBD1 matches 7 bases. The sequencing input was PBMCs or T cells enriched from blood (not recorded which). This TCR derives from a man under 40 in a cohort exposed to, infected with or recovered from COVID-19 (not recorded which). The CDR3 region is CASSFDREAFF. CDR3 nucleotides: TGTGCCAGCAGTTTCGACAGGGAGGCTTTCTTT.